A selection of T cell receptor beta chains follows, all from one sample in a study of vaccination and CD4 T cells after COVID-19. TCRdb re-analysed the PCR reads in MiXCR, keeping a single row per CDR3 protein. This sample has about 9,100 distinct CDR3 sequences, with 25% to 35% found just once. These TCRs' antigens remain unknown. The specimen sequenced was CD4+ T cells from blood, cultured in vitro. The receptors stem from a human donor in good health. Both conserved end residues are part of each CDR3. The D gene is left open where the match is weak. Expanded clones are given a class, and other clones once, few, many or no size at all.

size	V	D	J	length	CDR3	DNA
medium-sized	TRBV15	.	TRBJ1-5	14	CATSRGPGNQPQHF	TGTGCCACCAGCAGAGGGCCGGGCAATCAGCCCCAGCATTTT
few	TRBV20-1	TRBD1	TRBJ2-5	14	CSVSQGQGIETQYF	TGCAGTGTTAGTCAGGGACAGGGTATTGAGACCCAGTACTTC
few	TRBV7-9	.	TRBJ2-1	15	CASSRTGYSYNEQFF	TGTGCCAGCAGCCGAACAGGGTACTCCTACAATGAGCAGTTCTTC
.	TRBV21-1	.	TRBJ2-4	15	CASSKGGGGGDIQYF	TGTGCCAGCAGCAAAGGAGGAGGCGGCGGGGACATTCAGTACTTC
.	TRBV19	TRBD1	TRBJ1-1	14	CVSSKEGASTEAFF	TGTGTATCATCAAAGGAGGGGGCGAGCACTGAAGCTTTCTTT
.	TRBV11-1	TRBD1	TRBJ2-5	14	CASSIQTGGETQYF	TGTGCCAGCAGCATACAGACAGGGGGAGAGACCCAGTACTTC
.	TRBV28	TRBD1	TRBJ2-7	14	CASSSTGQGNEQYF	TGTGCCAGCAGTTCCACGGGACAGGGTAACGAGCAGTACTTC
few	TRBV10-1	.	TRBJ2-1	15	CASTKGGALYNEQFF	TGCGCCAGCACCAAAGGGGGGGCCCTTTACAATGAGCAGTTCTTC
few	TRBV6-2/TRBV6-3	.	TRBJ2-1	14	CASRDPDGHNEQFF	TGTGCCAGCAGGGATCCGGACGGGCACAATGAGCAGTTCTTC
.	TRBV20-1	.	TRBJ2-1	12	CSAVKGSTEQFF	TGCAGTGCTGTAAAAGGGTCCACTGAGCAGTTCTTC
medium-sized	TRBV20-1	TRBD1	TRBJ1-5	13	CSAADRGPGPQHF	TGCAGTGCCGCTGACAGGGGCCCAGGGCCCCAGCATTTT
few	TRBV7-9	.	TRBJ1-5	14	CASSPGGSNQPQHF	TGTGCCAGCAGCCCCGGGGGGAGCAATCAGCCCCAGCATTTT
.	TRBV5-4	.	TRBJ2-7	14	CASSLVGRRDEQYF	TGTGCCAGCAGCTTGGTTGGCAGAAGAGACGAGCAGTACTTC
few	TRBV7-2	.	TRBJ2-2	14	CASRQQTNIGELFF	TGTGCCAGCAGACAACAGACGAACATCGGGGAGCTGTTTTTT
few	TRBV7-2	TRBD1	TRBJ1-2	15	CASSLGGTGNYGYTF	TGTGCCAGCAGCTTAGGGGGGACAGGGAACTATGGCTACACCTTC
.	TRBV7-2	.	TRBJ2-7	15	CASSRTWDTSYEQYF	TGTGCCAGCAGCCGCACCTGGGACACGTCCTACGAGCAGTACTTC
few	TRBV7-6	.	TRBJ1-1	13	CASSLALNTEAFF	TGTGCCAGCAGCTTAGCCCTGAACACTGAAGCTTTCTTT
few	TRBV28	.	TRBJ1-5	15	CASSRNIGEGQPQHF	TGTGCCAGCAGTAGGAACATCGGGGAGGGTCAGCCCCAGCATTTT
few	TRBV5-4	TRBD2	TRBJ2-3	15	CASSPRLAGSDTQYF	TGTGCCAGCAGCCCGAGACTAGCAGGCTCCGATACGCAGTATTTT
.	TRBV7-9	.	TRBJ2-7	15	CASSLGDTSSYEQYF	TGTGCCAGCAGCTTGGGGGACACGAGCTCCTACGAGCAGTACTTC
few	TRBV12-3/TRBV12-4	TRBD1	TRBJ2-5	13	CASTKDRGGTQYF	TGTGCCAGCACTAAAGACAGGGGTGGGACCCAGTACTTC
medium-sized	TRBV7-3	TRBD1	TRBJ2-6	15	CASSPGQYGANVLTF	TGTGCCAGCAGCCCGGGACAGTACGGGGCCAACGTCCTGACTTTC
few	TRBV12-3/TRBV12-4	TRBD1	TRBJ1-5	14	CASRGQGDGQPQHF	TGTGCCAGCAGAGGACAGGGGGACGGGCAGCCCCAGCATTTT
.	TRBV28	TRBD1	TRBJ1-5	14	CASSLGRGNQPQHF	TGTGCCAGCAGTTTAGGCAGGGGGAATCAGCCCCAGCATTTT
.	TRBV30	.	TRBJ1-1	13	CAWVPRENTEAFF	TGTGCCTGGGTCCCCAGGGAGAACACTGAAGCTTTCTTT
few	TRBV20-1	.	TRBJ1-1	12	CSASFMNTEAFF	TGCAGTGCTAGTTTCATGAACACTGAAGCTTTCTTT
few	TRBV5-4	.	TRBJ2-7	12	CASSTGLHEQYF	TGTGCCAGCAGCACCGGACTTCACGAGCAGTACTTC
.	TRBV9	.	TRBJ2-3	17	CASSVAQTGGAADTQYF	TGTGCCAGCAGCGTAGCTCAAACCGGCGGGGCTGCAGATACGCAGTATTTT
.	TRBV27	.	TRBJ2-7	15	CASSPSGSTTYEQYF	TGTGCCAGCAGTCCGTCGGGGTCAACGACCTACGAGCAGTACTTC
few	TRBV6-1	.	TRBJ1-1	15	CASSRSRQQNTEAFF	TGTGCCAGCAGCCGCTCGAGACAGCAAAACACTGAAGCTTTCTTT
.	TRBV19	.	TRBJ2-5	11	CASSIMETQYF	TGTGCCAGTAGTATAATGGAGACCCAGTACTTC
few	TRBV6-5	.	TRBJ1-2	15	CASSSVDRNFYGYTF	TGTGCCAGCAGTTCCGTCGACAGGAACTTCTATGGCTACACCTTC
.	TRBV28	TRBD1	TRBJ2-3	16	CASSLSLGQGTDTQYF	TGTGCCAGCAGTTTAAGTTTAGGACAGGGGACAGATACGCAGTATTTT
few	TRBV30	.	TRBJ1-5	12	CACNVGFGTQHF	TGTGCCTGCAATGTGGGGTTCGGGACCCAGCATTTT
few	TRBV24-1	TRBD2	TRBJ2-1	15	CATSDRGLARNEQFF	TGTGCCACCAGTGACCGCGGACTAGCGAGGAATGAGCAGTTCTTC
.	TRBV28	.	TRBJ2-1	15	CASSRGGPKVNEQFF	TGTGCCAGCAGTCGAGGGGGGCCGAAAGTCAATGAGCAGTTCTTC
few	TRBV5-5	TRBD1	TRBJ1-6	15	CASSLTGDYNSPLHF	TGTGCCAGCAGCTTAACAGGGGACTATAATTCACCCCTCCACTTT
few	TRBV6-1	TRBD2	TRBJ2-7	16	CASSAELAGGGWEQYF	TGTGCCAGCAGTGCCGAACTAGCGGGAGGGGGCTGGGAGCAGTACTTC
few	TRBV6-2/TRBV6-3	.	TRBJ2-2	16	CAIQLGVGEVTGELFF	TGTGCCATCCAGCTCGGTGTGGGGGAGGTCACCGGGGAGCTGTTTTTT
.	TRBV27	TRBD1	TRBJ2-7	14	CASSSRDRAYEQYF	TGTGCCAGCAGTTCCCGGGACAGGGCCTACGAGCAGTACTTC
.	TRBV6-2/TRBV6-3	TRBD1	TRBJ2-7	16	CASSYSRGRRLYEQYF	TGTGCCAGCAGTTACTCGAGGGGGCGGCGGCTCTACGAGCAGTACTTC
few	TRBV7-2	.	TRBJ2-7	17	CASSSGASGTPPYEQYF	TGTGCCAGCAGCTCCGGGGCCTCCGGGACCCCGCCCTACGAGCAGTACTTC
.	TRBV7-6	.	TRBJ1-1	14	CASSLTQGNTEAFF	TGTGCCAGCAGCTTAACCCAGGGGAACACTGAAGCTTTCTTT
medium-sized	TRBV20-1	TRBD1	TRBJ2-3	17	CSARVSAGTGDTDTQYF	TGCAGTGCTAGAGTTTCTGCAGGGACAGGGGACACAGATACGCAGTATTTT
.	TRBV7-6	TRBD1	TRBJ2-7	15	CASSYRDRNSYEQYF	TGTGCCAGCAGCTACCGGGACAGGAACTCCTACGAGCAGTACTTC